The rows below give T cell receptor beta chains drawn from one sample of a study of blood T cell repertoires in COVID-19. Produced via immunoSEQ multiplex PCR; TCRdb's table is partial and in-frame only. Of roughly 260,000 clones listed, roughly 90% were seen once; the top ten hold 11%. Source material: peripheral blood. These receptors originate from a woman aged 25 to 39 with COVID-19, enrolled during active disease. CDR3s include the opening cysteine and the closing phenylalanine or tryptophan. The order of the fields is clone size, V gene, D gene, J gene, CDR3 DNA, CDR3 protein. D genes are given only for firm matches. Some rows have no size entry. The others give once, few or many, or a class for an expanded clone.

>once|TRBV29-1|TRBD1|TRBJ2-2
TGCAGCGTGGGCCCGGGACAGGGGGTAAACACCGGGGAGCTGTTTTTT
CSVGPGQGVNTGELFF
>NA|TRBV18|TRBD2|TRBJ2-3
TGTGCCAGCTCACCAATCAGCGGGGGTGGAAGAGATACGCAGTATTTT
CASSPISGGGRDTQYF
>NA|TRBV20-1|NA|TRBJ2-5
TGCAGTGCTAGTGGGGGAGCGATCCAAGAGACCCAGTACTTC
CSASGGAIQETQYF
>NA|TRBV11-3|TRBD2|TRBJ2-5
TGTGCCAGCAGCCCCCGACTAGCGGGTATAGAGACCCAGTACTTC
CASSPRLAGIETQYF
>NA|TRBV6-2/TRBV6-3|TRBD1|TRBJ1-6
TGTGCCAGCAGTTCTGGAGTGGCAGGGGGTTATAATTCACCCCTCCACTTT
CASSSGVAGGYNSPLHF
>NA|TRBV6-4|TRBD1|TRBJ1-1
TGTGCCACCCACTTTGGGACAGCCTCTTTTATGATCACTGAAGCTTTCTTT
CATHFGTASFMITEAFF
>NA|TRBV7-9|TRBD1|TRBJ2-1
TGTGCCAGCAGCTCAGGACAGGGGCCTCACAATGAGCAGTTCTTC
CASSSGQGPHNEQFF
>NA|TRBV5-1|TRBD1|TRBJ1-1
TGCGCCAGCAGCGTCGCAGGGGGGAACACTGAAGCTTTCTTT
CASSVAGGNTEAFF
>NA|TRBV9|TRBD2|TRBJ2-3
TGTGCCAGCAGCGTAGCTAATTTAGCGGGCCCAGATACGCAGTATTTT
CASSVANLAGPDTQYF
>NA|TRBV28|TRBD2|TRBJ2-1
TGTGCCAGCAGTTTAAAAGCGGGAGGGCGCGATGAGCAGTTCTTC
CASSLKAGGRDEQFF
>NA|TRBV7-9|TRBD1|TRBJ2-7
TGTGCCATTGACCGACAGGGGACCTACGAGCAGTACTTC
CAIDRQGTYEQYF
>NA|TRBV18|TRBD1|TRBJ2-7
TGTGCCAGCGTTTCCGGGACAGCGAACTACGAGCAGTACTTC
CASVSGTANYEQYF
>NA|TRBV30|NA|TRBJ1-4
TGTGCCTGGAGTGTACCAGGGTCTAATGAAAAACTGTTTTTT
CAWSVPGSNEKLFF
>NA|TRBV9|NA|TRBJ1-1
TGTGCCAGCGCCCGGGGGAGGCAGAACACTGAAGCTTTCTTT
CASARGRQNTEAFF
>NA|TRBV6-5|TRBD2|TRBJ2-5
TGTGCCAGCAGTTATCGACGGGGGGTAGAGACCCAGTACTTC
CASSYRRGVETQYF
>once|TRBV7-3|TRBD1|TRBJ1-2
TGTGCCAGCAGCTTAACGGGAGGGACAGGGACATTCAATGGCTACACCTTC
CASSLTGGTGTFNGYTF
>NA|TRBV5-6|TRBD2|TRBJ2-3
TGTGCCAGCAGCGGTGGTACTAGCGGGATTCAGGCAGATACGCAGTATTTT
CASSGGTSGIQADTQYF
>NA|TRBV5-1|TRBD1|TRBJ2-5
TGCGCCAGCAGCTTGCGCGCCTCCCTACAGGGGATGTGGGAGACCCAGTACTTC
CASSLRASLQGMWETQYF